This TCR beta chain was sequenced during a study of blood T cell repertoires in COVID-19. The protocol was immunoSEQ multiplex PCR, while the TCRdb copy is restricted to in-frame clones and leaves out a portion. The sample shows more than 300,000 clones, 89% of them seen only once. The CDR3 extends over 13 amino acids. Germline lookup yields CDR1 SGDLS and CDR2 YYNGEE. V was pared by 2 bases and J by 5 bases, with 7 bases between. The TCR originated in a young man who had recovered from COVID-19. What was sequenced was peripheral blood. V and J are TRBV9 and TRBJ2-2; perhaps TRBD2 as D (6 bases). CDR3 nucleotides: TGTGCCAGCAGCGTCGGAGGGACCGGGGAGCTGTTTTTT. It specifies CASSVGGTGELFF. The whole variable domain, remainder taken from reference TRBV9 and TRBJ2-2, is DSGVTQTPKHLITATGQRVTLRCSPRSGDLSVYWYQQSLDQGLQFLIQYYNGEERAKGNILERFSAQQFPDLHSELNLSSLELGDSALYFCASSVGGTGELFFGEGSRLTVL.